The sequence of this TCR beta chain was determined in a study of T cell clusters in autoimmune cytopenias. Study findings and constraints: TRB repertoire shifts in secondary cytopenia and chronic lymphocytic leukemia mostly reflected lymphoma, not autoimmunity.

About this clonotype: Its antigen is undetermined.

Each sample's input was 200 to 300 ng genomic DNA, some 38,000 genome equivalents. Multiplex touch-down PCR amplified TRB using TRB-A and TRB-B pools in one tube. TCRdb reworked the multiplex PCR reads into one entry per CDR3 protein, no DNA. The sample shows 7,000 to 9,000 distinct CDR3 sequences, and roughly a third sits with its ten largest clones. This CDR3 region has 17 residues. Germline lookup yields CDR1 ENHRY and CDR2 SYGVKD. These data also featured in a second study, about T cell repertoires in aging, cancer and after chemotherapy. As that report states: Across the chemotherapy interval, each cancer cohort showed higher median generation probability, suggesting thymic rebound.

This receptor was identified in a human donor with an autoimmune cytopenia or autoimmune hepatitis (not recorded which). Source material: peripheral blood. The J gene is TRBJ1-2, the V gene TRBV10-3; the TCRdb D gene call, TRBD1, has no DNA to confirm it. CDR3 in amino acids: CAISDPRTRQASMGYTF.